One T cell receptor (beta chain) is described in this entry. Its target is not known. The data derive from a study of PD-1 blockade in classical Hodgkin lymphoma. Study-wide results and caveats: Only CD4+ TCR diversity, not CD8+, had risen significantly by C4D1. Newly diagnosed patients were reported to start with lower TCR diversity than healthy donors. Prior to therapy, complete responders displayed diversity much like that of newly diagnosed patients.

TCRdb's table, derived via immunoSEQ multiplex PCR, lists solely in-frame clones and lacks some. This sample has some 11,000 clones, with about 80% found just once. All patients relapsed after autologous stem cell transplantation, and brentuximab vedotin exposure varied. Trimming left V 6 bases short and J 0 bases short, with 12 bases between. The CDR3 is 15 amino acids. Per germline, CDR1 SNHLY and CDR2 FYNNEI. The receptor was isolated from a human donor with classical Hodgkin lymphoma. The chain employs TRBV2 and TRBJ1-5, with a weak D call TRBD1 (5 bases). The sample consisted of peripheral blood mononuclear cells (PBMCs), taken before the second cycle of nivolumab. The CDR3 bases are TGTGCCAGCAGCCCTTTTAGGGGTAGCAATCAGCCCCAGCATTTT. As protein: CASSPFRGSNQPQHF.